A selection of T cell receptor beta chains follows, all from one sample in a study of shared clonotypes between healthy human individuals. Generated by immunoSEQ multiplex PCR, the TCRdb table keeps only in-frame clones and is missing some. Of over a million clones listed, about three quarters are singletons. The material sequenced was memory CD4+ T cells sorted from blood. These receptor sequences come from a man aged 18 to 30 in good health. CDR3s include the opening cysteine and the closing phenylalanine or tryptophan. D genes are given only for firm matches. Only part of the rows carry a size: once, few, many, or a class if the clone is expanded.

CDR3nt	CDR3aa	v_gene	j_gene	abundance	d_gene
TGTGCCTGGAGCTCACGTATGGGTAATGAGCAGTTCTTC	CAWSSRMGNEQFF	TRBV30	TRBJ2-1	NA	NA
TGCGCCAGTTCTCCGGGCAGGACTAGCGGCGAGTACGAGCAGTACTTC	CASSPGRTSGEYEQYF	TRBV5-1	TRBJ2-7	NA	TRBD2
TGTGCCAGCACCCTTACCGACAACACTGAAGCTTTCTTT	CASTLTDNTEAFF	TRBV9	TRBJ1-1	NA	NA
TGTGCCAGCCTCCCCCTCTTAACTAGCGGGAGGGGGGATACGCAGTATTTT	CASLPLLTSGRGDTQYF	TRBV2	TRBJ2-3	NA	TRBD2
TGTGCCAGCAGCCCTCCGGGGGTAGTCATGAACACTGAAGCTTTCTTT	CASSPPGVVMNTEAFF	TRBV5-4	TRBJ1-1	once	NA
TGTGCCAGCAGCTTAGTCGGGGTACCCGCAGATACGCAGTATTTT	CASSLVGVPADTQYF	TRBV7-6	TRBJ2-3	NA	NA
TGTGCCAGCAGTGGTGACTATGGCTACACCTTC	CASSGDYGYTF	TRBV2	TRBJ1-2	NA	NA
TGTGCCAGCAGCCAAGGGCTGGGGGGAGGCACAGATACGCAGTATTTT	CASSQGLGGGTDTQYF	TRBV4-2	TRBJ2-3	NA	NA
TGTGCCAGCAGTAGACTAGCGGGGACAGACATTCAGTACTTC	CASSRLAGTDIQYF	TRBV27	TRBJ2-4	NA	TRBD2
TGTGCCAGTAGTACCCTCCAGGGGATTAGGACTGAAGCTTTCTTT	CASSTLQGIRTEAFF	TRBV19	TRBJ1-1	once	NA
TGTGCCAGCAGTTCTGCGGACAAGCGAAACACCATATATTTT	CASSSADKRNTIYF	TRBV6-5	TRBJ1-3	many	NA
TGTGCCAGTAGTCGAGTGATAGGGTTCAATCAGCCCCAGCATTTT	CASSRVIGFNQPQHF	TRBV19	TRBJ1-5	NA	NA
TGTGCCAGCAGCTTGGTCGGCAGGGGGCCTGGCTACACCTTC	CASSLVGRGPGYTF	TRBV5-4	TRBJ1-2	NA	TRBD1
TGTGCCTGGAGTGTAAAGGGCAGGGCAGGAAACACCATATATTTT	CAWSVKGRAGNTIYF	TRBV30	TRBJ1-3	NA	NA
TGTGCCAGCAGTCCAACTAGACTAGCCGGCGAGCAGTACTTC	CASSPTRLAGEQYF	TRBV27	TRBJ2-7	few	TRBD2
TGTGCCATCAGTGAGACAGGGGTTGAGACCCAGTACTTC	CAISETGVETQYF	TRBV10-3	TRBJ2-5	NA	TRBD1
TGTGCCTGGAGCGCCCTGCTGCGGGACTCCTACAATGAGCAGTTCTTC	CAWSALLRDSYNEQFF	TRBV30	TRBJ2-1	NA	NA
TGTGCTAGCAGCTTAATGGTGAACACTGAAGCTTTCTTT	CASSLMVNTEAFF	TRBV7-7	TRBJ1-1	few	NA
TGCGCCAGCAGCCAGTTAGGGTTAGCCAAAAACATTCAGTACTTC	CASSQLGLAKNIQYF	TRBV4-1	TRBJ2-4	NA	NA